One sample yielded the 19 T cell receptor beta chains listed below, sequenced in a study of blood T cell repertoires in COVID-19 (dated by TCRdb to about 2020). The library was generated by the immunoSEQ multiplex PCR assay. Entries here come from immuneACCESS through TCRdb and include only in-frame sequences with V and J called. Some clones fail to appear in such tables; in the studies checked, an unresolved V gene covers under half of the shortfall, and the cause of the remainder is unknown. For this sample there are fewer than 350,000 clones; 85% appear just once. The ten largest account for 1.5% to 2% of the sample. The source material was PBMCs or T cells enriched from blood (not recorded which). The receptors were gathered from a woman aged 25 to 39 who had been exposed to COVID-19.

The chain recombines TRBV28 with TRBJ2-1, with D possibly being TRBD2 (5 bases). CDR1 MDHEN and CDR2 SYDVKM come from the germline V gene. The CDR3 is made up of 12 amino acids. The V gene lost 2 bases and the J gene lost 9 bases, with 8 bases spanning the gap. CDR3 residues: CASSLAAGEQFF. For the CDR3, the DNA is TGTGCCAGCAGTTTAGCGGCGGGTGAGCAGTTCTTC.

This chain joins TRBV9 and TRBJ2-3; 9 bases line up with TRBD2. This CDR3 spans 15 amino acids. V shed 3 bases, J shed 5 bases, and the junction held 7 bases outside the gene matches. Germline V gene data show CDR1 as SGDLS and CDR2 as YYNGEE. Written as DNA, the CDR3 is TGTGCCAGCAGCGCGCACCCACTAGCGGGAGATACGCAGTATTTT. Its translation: CASSAHPLAGDTQYF.

The chain carries TRBV29-1 and TRBJ2-2; 14 bases are shared with TRBD2. Germline trimming cut 6 bases from V and 1 base from J; bases unmatched to any gene: 4. Germline V gene sequence: CDR1 SQVTM, CDR2 ANQGSEA. CDR3 size: 16 residues. The DNA for the CDR3 is TGCAGCGTCCCTGGGACTAGCGGGGGGAACACCGGGGAGCTGTTTTTT. Residues: CSVPGTSGGNTGELFF.

This clone has just one count. J is TRBJ1-2 and V is TRBV29-1; 8 positions agree with TRBD1. Looked up from germline, CDR1 is SQVTM and CDR2 is ANQGSEA. The CDR3 has 12 residues. J was trimmed by 8 bases and V by 6 bases; bases with no gene match: 8. This CDR3 reads CSVYQGAGGYTF. CDR3 DNA: TGCAGCGTATATCAGGGGGCTGGAGGCTACACCTTC.

The chain joins TRBV15 to TRBJ1-2, with TRBD1 as a possible D gene (6 bases). Germline loops: CDR1 LNHNV, CDR2 YYDKDF (reference sequence). The CDR3 consists of 13 residues. V was trimmed by 3 bases and J by 7 bases, leaving 12 bases between them. The CDR3 coding sequence is TGTGCCACCAGCAGTCGCAGGGGATCTGGCTACACCTTC. Its translation is CATSSRRGSGYTF.

The rearrangement joins TRBV19 to TRBJ2-3; TRBD2 is a possible D gene (6 bases). The germline V gene encodes CDR1 LNHDA and CDR2 SQIVND (reference sequence). Trimming left V 5 bases short and J 0 bases short, with 18 bases between. The CDR3 sequence is 17 residues long. The CDR3 protein is CASSAQGWGTSTDTQYF. The CDR3 bases are TGTGCCAGTAGTGCCCAGGGTTGGGGGACTAGCACAGATACGCAGTATTTT. Based on the CDR3 plus reference TRBV19 and TRBJ2-3, the full variable domain is DGGITQSPKYLFRKEGQNVTLSCEQNLNHDAMYWYRQDPGQGLRLIYYSQIVNDFQKGDIAEGYSVSREKKESFPLTVTSAQKNPTAFYLCASSAQGWGTSTDTQYFGPGTRLTVL.

The chain joins TRBV5-6 to TRBJ2-1; 8 bases line up with TRBD1. The germline V gene encodes CDR1 SGHDT and CDR2 YYEEEE. CDR3 length: 16 residues. V was clipped by 0 bases and J by 7 bases; unmatched bases: 9. CDR3 nucleotide sequence: TGTGCCAGCAGCTTGGTTGGGACAGGCAAACAAAATGAGCAGTTCTTC. It yields the protein CASSLVGTGKQNEQFF.

V is TRBV5-1 and J is TRBJ1-2, with 7 bases matching TRBD1. The J segment lost 0 bases and the V segment lost 4 bases, leaving 6 bases of the junction unmatched. Germline V gives CDR1 SGHRS, CDR2 YFSETQ. There are 15 residues in the CDR3. CDR3 protein: CASSETGTANYGYTF. The CDR3 DNA reads as TGCGCCAGCAGCGAAACCGGGACAGCTAACTATGGCTACACCTTC.

The J gene is TRBJ1-5, the V gene TRBV30; D is ambiguous. The CDR3 consists of 14 residues. Trimming stripped 5 bases from V and 8 bases from J, with 19 bases between. Germline V gives CDR1 GTSNPN, CDR2 SVGIG (reference sequence). CDR3 coding DNA: TGTGCCTGGGGGTCTGGCAGCCTTCGGGAGCCCCAGCATTTT. It specifies CAWGSGSLREPQHF.

V usage is TRBV27 and J usage is TRBJ1-1; TRBD1 matches 10 bases. Germline CDR1 and CDR2: MNHEY and SMNVEV (reference sequence). The CDR3 extends over 14 amino acids. The J segment lost 5 bases and the V segment lost 6 bases, leaving 6 bases of the junction unmatched. The CDR3 nucleotides read TGTGCCAGCAGGCCGGGACAGGGGATGACTGAAGCTTTCTTT. Translating gives CASRPGQGMTEAFF.

The chain carries TRBV3-1 (or the pseudogene TRBV3-2) and TRBJ2-1; the D is unclear. From germline, CDR1 is LGHDT and CDR2 YNNKEL (reference sequence). The V and J ends lost 0 bases and 4 bases respectively, with 4 bases between them. The CDR3 runs 13 residues. In DNA form, the CDR3 reads TGTGCCAGCAGCCAAGACCAATACAATGAGCAGTTCTTC. Translating it yields CASSQDQYNEQFF.

The chain employs TRBV18 and TRBJ2-5; D is unclear. The germline CDR1 and CDR2 sequences are KGHSH and LQKENI. V lost 5 bases, J lost 0 bases, and 4 bases lay in between. The CDR3 is 12 amino acids. CDR3 sequence reads: CASSTYQETQYF. In DNA, the CDR3 is TGTGCCAGCTCAACTTACCAAGAGACCCAGTACTTC.

The chain has TRBV5-1 and TRBJ1-1; D is unresolved. V dropped 2 bases and J dropped 1 base, with 6 bases sitting between them. The CDR3 covers 13 residues. Looked up from germline, CDR1 is SGHRS and CDR2 is YFSETQ. CDR3 region: CASSFGTNTEAFF. CDR3 sequence (DNA): TGCGCCAGCAGCTTCGGTACGAACACTGAAGCTTTCTTT.

This sequence joins TRBV10-3 and TRBJ1-1; D might be TRBD1 (6 bases). Looked up from germline, CDR1 is ENHRY and CDR2 is SYGVKD. This CDR3 is 14 amino acids long. Trimming pared 9 bases from V and 3 bases from J, leaving 17 bases between. The CDR3 spells CAIQGNEEYTEAFF. In DNA, the CDR3 is TGTGCCATACAGGGAAATGAAGAGTACACTGAAGCTTTCTTT.

This chain connects TRBV28 to TRBJ2-3, with TRBD2 matching 8 bases. CDR1 MDHEN and CDR2 SYDVKM come from the germline V gene. The V and J ends lost 7 bases and 14 bases, in that order; junction bases with no gene match: 8. There are 11 residues in the CDR3. CDR3 residues: CASTTGGVPYF. CDR3 sequence (DNA): TGTGCCAGCACCACGGGGGGGGTGCCGTATTTT.

This chain joins TRBV7-2 and TRBJ2-1; the D gene is possibly TRBD1 (5 bases). CDR1 and CDR2 from the germline V gene are SGHTA and FQGNSA. The CDR3 is 15 residues long. V shed 3 bases and J shed 7 bases, with 16 bases lying between them. Here the CDR3 DNA reads TGTGCCAGCAGCTTTGCAGGTAAGGGGTTGAATGAGCAGTTCTTC. Encoded protein: CASSFAGKGLNEQFF. The variable domain in full, with the rest retrieved from reference TRBV7-2 and TRBJ2-1, is GAGVSQSPSNKVTEKGKDVELRCDPISGHTALYWYRQSLGQGLEFLIYFQGNSAPDKSGLPSDRFSAERTGGSVSTLTIQRTQQEDSAVYLCASSFAGKGLNEQFFGPGTRLTVL.

The chain uses TRBV7-9 and TRBJ1-5; 8 nucleotides align to TRBD1. Losses at the gene ends were 4 bases for V and 0 bases for J; bases not matched to a gene: 8. CDR3 length equals 17 residues. Germline loops: CDR1 SEHNR, CDR2 FQNEAQ (reference sequence). CDR3 loop: CASSSAWTGRSNQPQHF. The DNA for the CDR3 is TGTGCCAGCAGCTCTGCTTGGACAGGGCGTAGCAATCAGCCCCAGCATTTT.

J is TRBJ2-7 and V is TRBV27; 11 bases line up with TRBD2. Germline V gives CDR1 MNHEY, CDR2 SMNVEV (reference sequence). Trimming took 6 bases from V and 4 from J; bases not matched to a gene: 20. The CDR3 has 19 amino acids. The CDR3 loop reads CASRKIFISGTSGVYEQYF. CDR3 nucleotide sequence: TGTGCCAGCAGAAAGATTTTCATATCCGGGACTAGCGGAGTTTACGAGCAGTACTTC.

The chain uses TRBV3-1 (or the pseudogene TRBV3-2) and TRBJ2-7; possible D gene TRBD2, 5 bases. The CDR3 has 17 residues. Trimming left V 0 bases short and J 6 bases short, with 21 bases between. Germline loops: CDR1 LGHDT, CDR2 YNNKEL (reference sequence). CDR3 DNA sequence: TGTGCCAGCAGCCAAGATCAGGCAGGAGGACTCACAGTCGAGCAGTACTTC. Its protein is CASSQDQAGGLTVEQYF.